These 3 T cell receptor beta chains were sequenced from one sample in a study of cytotoxic CD8 clonotypes in ibrutinib-treated CLL. Using immunoSEQ multiplex PCR, the repertoire was profiled, and TCRdb retains in-frame clones only, with some absent. This sample yields 130,000 or so clones, of which roughly 84% are seen a single time; 3.3% belongs to the top ten. This specimen consisted of PBMCs, obtained after 24 months of ibrutinib treatment. The origin of the receptors is a human donor with chronic lymphocytic leukemia.

J is TRBJ1-3 and V is TRBV7-6; D remains ambiguous. V lost 1 base to trimming and J lost 0 bases, with 7 bases between them. CDR3 length: 15 residues. Germline V gene lookup returns CDR1 SGHVS and CDR2 FNYEAQ. CDR3 sequence (DNA): TGTGCCAGCAGCTTAGTGGCAGACTCTGGAAACACCATATATTTT. Its translation is CASSLVADSGNTIYF.

This clone was picked up a small number of times. V is TRBV6-5 and J is TRBJ1-6, with no clear D. Trimming pared 6 bases from V and 7 bases from J, leaving 13 bases between. CDR3 length equals 14 residues. Germline-derived CDR1 and CDR2 are MNHEY and SVGAGI. CDR3 coding DNA: TGTGCCAGCAGGGAGTCGAGACAAAATTCACCCCTCCACTTT. Amino acids: CASRESRQNSPLHF.

The chain employs TRBV7-6 and TRBJ2-7; the match to TRBD1 covers 7 bases. CDR3 size: 15 residues. Trimming cost V 5 bases and J 3 bases; bases outside gene matches: 10. The germline V gene has CDR1 SGHVS and CDR2 FNYEAQ. The CDR3 DNA sequence: TGTGCCAGCAGCCAACGGCCCACAGGGGACTACGAGCAGTACTTC. It is translated as CASSQRPTGDYEQYF.